What follows are 3 T cell receptor beta chains derived from one specimen sequenced in a study of cytomegalovirus exposure and HLA in healthy donors (dated by TCRdb to 2015 to 2018). The method was the immunoSEQ multiplex PCR assay. For the multiplex PCR, a mixture combining 60 forward primers for TCR Vbeta segments and 13 reverse primers for TCR Jbeta segments was used. Here the immuneACCESS table is served through TCRdb, limited to in-frame sequences with V and J called. Missing clones are a known gap in these copies; in checked studies unresolved V genes cover under half, and the rest lacks a known reason. The sample table records 95,000 to 150,000 clones; around 79% of these occur just once. Jointly, the top ten make up about 1.5% of the sample. The sequenced material came from PBMCs. Receptors were obtained from a woman aged 18-29 years in good health and CMV-seronegative.

This clone was seen a single time. The rearrangement joins TRBV5-1 to TRBJ2-2; TRBD2 matches at 9 bases. The length of the CDR3 is 16 residues. From germline, CDR1 is SGHRS and CDR2 YFSETQ. V lost 3 bases, J lost 6 bases, and 9 bases stayed unmatched. The CDR3 sequence is CASSWTLAGGPGELFF. In nucleotides, the CDR3 is TGCGCCAGCAGCTGGACCCTGGCGGGAGGGCCCGGGGAGCTGTTTTTT.

The chain uses TRBV15 and TRBJ1-1, with a tentative D call TRBD1 (6 bases). The V gene's germline CDR1 is LNHNV and CDR2 YYDKDF (reference sequence). Trimming took off 0 bases at V and 5 bases at J, with 10 bases between the two ends. CDR3 length: 14 amino acids. The CDR3: CATSRDRGGTEAFF. In nucleotides, the CDR3 is TGTGCCACCAGCAGAGATCGAGGGGGAACTGAAGCTTTCTTT.

This clone came up a few times. The chain links TRBV7-8 to TRBJ1-1, with D possibly being TRBD1 (6 bases). Germline assignment: CDR1 SGHVS and CDR2 FQNEAQ. Trimming cost V 3 bases and J 4 bases, with 18 bases left between them. The CDR3 loop spans 16 amino acids. CDR3 sequence: CASSFGGAGVATEAFF. CDR3 bases: TGTGCCAGCAGCTTTGGGGGCGCAGGCGTAGCCACTGAAGCTTTCTTT.